The sequence of this T cell receptor (beta chain) was determined in a study of T cell repertoires in cytomegalovirus infection. Across the whole study: Matching HLA type, along with CMV infection, was indicated by public TCR beta signatures.

TCRdb analysed the reads with MiXCR anew, one entry per CDR3 protein. The data show around 71,000 distinct CDR3 sequences, with more than 20% seen just once and 55% to 75% held by the top ten. About this clonotype: The antigen remains undetermined.

From germline, CDR1 is MDHEN and CDR2 SYDVKM. The CDR3 totals 12 residues. The V end was cut by 7 bases, the J end by 0 bases, with 4 bases between. The chain uses TRBV28 and TRBJ1-5, with D hard to call. The sample here was CD8+ T cells from cultured PBMCs, taken from culture after CMV antigen stimulation. The TCR originated in a human donor in good health (CMV status not recorded). Some clones in this sample may be carry-over from other donors' samples. CDR3 in amino acids: CASISSNQPQHF. The CDR3 DNA follows: TGTGCCAGCATCAGTAGCAATCAGCCCCAGCATTTT.